The 7 T cell receptor beta chains given below trace back to one sample, sequenced in a study of spatial heterogeneity in lung cancer. Time point of the sample: sample taken at primary tumor resection. The input material, whole RNA from tumor, nontumor lung or frozen PBMC, was sequenced unsorted. TCRdb re-analysed the 5' RACE reads in MiXCR, keeping a single row per CDR3 protein. This table holds around 12,000 distinct CDR3 sequences, about a sixth found once. This specimen consisted of PBMCs, obtained at surgery. These receptors were obtained from a male donor with early-stage non-small cell lung cancer.

The rearrangement links TRBV10-3 to TRBJ2-7; 10 bases line up with TRBD1. The length of the CDR3 is 15 residues. The junction had 4 bases not matched to a gene; V was cut back by 4 bases and J by 1 base. Germline CDR1 and CDR2: ENHRY and SYGVKD. CDR3 residues: CAISGGTGASYEQYF. The CDR3 DNA is TGTGCCATCAGTGGGGGGACAGGGGCGTCCTACGAGCAGTACTTC.

A word on this clonotype: A single base separates this from a much larger clone, so it may be a read error. V is TRBV14 and J is TRBJ2-4; 7 bases map to TRBD1. The CDR3 is 19 residues long. The germline gives CDR1 SGHDN, CDR2 FVKESK. CDR3 nucleotide sequence: TGTGCCAGCAGCCCAGTTGAGGGGGCGGTAAGGCTAGCCAAAAGCATTCAGTACTTC. Translated: CASSPVEGAVRLAKSIQYF.

This clonotype was counted ten times or more. The rearrangement uses TRBV10-3 and TRBJ1-2; unclear D gene. The germline V and J ends were trimmed by 6 bases and 5 bases, with 13 bases remaining between them. From germline, CDR1 is ENHRY and CDR2 SYGVKD. This CDR3 region has 13 residues. CDR3 region: CAIRQDTPYGYTF. The CDR3 nucleotides read TGTGCCATCAGACAAGACACCCCGTATGGCTACACCTTC.

This clonotype was observed a few times. The J gene is TRBJ1-4, the V gene TRBV20-1; D uncertain. Trimming removed 3 bases at V and 7 bases at J, with 3 bases between. The CDR3 is 10 residues long. Germline lookup yields CDR1 DFQATT and CDR2 SNEGSKA (reference sequence). In nucleotides, the CDR3 is TGCAGTGCTAGTACTGAAAAACTGTTTTTT. It specifies CSASTEKLFF.

In this sample, this clonotype turned up many times. This chain joins TRBV12-3 or TRBV12-4 and TRBJ2-1; no definite D call. Trimming stripped 1 base from V and 7 bases from J, with 17 bases between. This CDR3 spans 16 amino acids. The CDR3 nucleotides are TGTGCCAGCAGTTTAGTGAGGCACGGCCCACGGAATGAGCAGTTCTTC. Its translation: CASSLVRHGPRNEQFF.

The V gene is TRBV6-6, the J gene TRBJ2-5; 8 positions agree with TRBD2. Germline assignment: CDR1 MNHNY and CDR2 SVGAGI (reference sequence). V dropped 10 bases and J dropped 2; count of bases not matched to a gene: 6. This CDR3 comprises 13 residues. CDR3 bases: TGTGCCAACTCCCCGGGGGGGCAAGAGACCCAGTACTTC. Its translation: CANSPGGQETQYF.

This clonotype appeared many times. The chain employs TRBV4-1 and TRBJ1-2, with D perhaps TRBD1 (5 bases). The germline V gene has CDR1 MGHRA and CDR2 YSYEKL. The CDR3 has 14 amino acids. The V and J ends lost 4 bases and 4 bases respectively, with 13 bases between them. The CDR3 is CASSPTAGGYGYTF. As DNA, the CDR3 is TGCGCCAGCAGCCCGACAGCCGGGGGCTATGGCTACACCTTC.